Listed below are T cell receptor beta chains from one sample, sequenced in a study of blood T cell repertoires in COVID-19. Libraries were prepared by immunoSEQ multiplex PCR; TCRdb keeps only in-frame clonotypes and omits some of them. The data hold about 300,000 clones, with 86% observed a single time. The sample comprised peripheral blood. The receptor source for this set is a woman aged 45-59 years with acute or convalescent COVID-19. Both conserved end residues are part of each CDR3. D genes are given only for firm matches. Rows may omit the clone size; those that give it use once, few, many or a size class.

cdr3_nt: TGTGCCAGCAGCTTAAGGTCGGGTACAGGGGATGGCTACACCTTC; cdr3_aa: CASSLRSGTGDGYTF; cdr3_length: 15; d_call: TRBD1; v_call: TRBV7-2; j_call: TRBJ1-2; clone_size: .
cdr3_nt: TGTGCCAGCTCACCGGGACAGGCGAAGAACACTGAAGCTTTCTTT; cdr3_aa: CASSPGQAKNTEAFF; cdr3_length: 15; d_call: TRBD1; v_call: TRBV18; j_call: TRBJ1-1; clone_size: .
cdr3_nt: TGTGCCAGCAGCAAAGAGCCAGGCCAACCACGCACTTGTGGCTACACCTTC; cdr3_aa: CASSKEPGQPRTCGYTF; cdr3_length: 17; d_call: .; v_call: TRBV21-1; j_call: TRBJ1-2; clone_size: .
cdr3_nt: TGTGCCAGTAGTATAGCCGCTAGCGGGAATTGGTACGAGCAGTACTTC; cdr3_aa: CASSIAASGNWYEQYF; cdr3_length: 16; d_call: TRBD2; v_call: TRBV19; j_call: TRBJ2-7; clone_size: .
cdr3_nt: TGTGCCAGCAGCCTCAGAGTAGGACAGGTGCTCTTC; cdr3_aa: CASSLRVGQVLF; cdr3_length: 12; d_call: TRBD1; v_call: TRBV7-9; j_call: TRBJ2-1; clone_size: .
cdr3_nt: TGTGCCAGCAGCCGAGCGGGAGTGTCTTACGAGCAGTACTTC; cdr3_aa: CASSRAGVSYEQYF; cdr3_length: 14; d_call: TRBD2; v_call: TRBV3-1/TRBV3-2; j_call: TRBJ2-7; clone_size: .
cdr3_nt: TGTGCCAGCAGTTCACCGGGACAGGGGGTTTGGGAGACCCAGTACTTC; cdr3_aa: CASSSPGQGVWETQYF; cdr3_length: 16; d_call: TRBD1; v_call: TRBV28; j_call: TRBJ2-5; clone_size: .
cdr3_nt: TGTGCCAGCACCCCCTTAGGGGCGCGTCGAAATGAGCAGTTCTTC; cdr3_aa: CASTPLGARRNEQFF; cdr3_length: 15; d_call: .; v_call: TRBV28; j_call: TRBJ2-1; clone_size: .
cdr3_nt: TGTGCCAGCTCACCAGGACAGGGTCCCGGAAACACCATATATTTT; cdr3_aa: CASSPGQGPGNTIYF; cdr3_length: 15; d_call: TRBD1; v_call: TRBV18; j_call: TRBJ1-3; clone_size: .
cdr3_nt: TGTGCCAGCAGCGGCTGGGGGGTCACTAATGAAAAACTGTTTTTT; cdr3_aa: CASSGWGVTNEKLFF; cdr3_length: 15; d_call: .; v_call: TRBV3-1/TRBV3-2; j_call: TRBJ1-4; clone_size: .
cdr3_nt: TGTGCCAGCAGCGCCGGGACAGGGTCCTACGAGCAGTACTTC; cdr3_aa: CASSAGTGSYEQYF; cdr3_length: 14; d_call: TRBD1; v_call: TRBV11-3; j_call: TRBJ2-7; clone_size: .
cdr3_nt: TGTGCCAGCAGTAAACAGGGGGACGGCTACACCTTC; cdr3_aa: CASSKQGDGYTF; cdr3_length: 12; d_call: TRBD1; v_call: TRBV12-3/TRBV12-4; j_call: TRBJ1-2; clone_size: .
cdr3_nt: TGTGCCAGCAGCGTAGCCGGGGGAGGGGCCACAGATACGCAGTATTTT; cdr3_aa: CASSVAGGGATDTQYF; cdr3_length: 16; d_call: TRBD2; v_call: TRBV9; j_call: TRBJ2-3; clone_size: .
cdr3_nt: TGCAGCGTTGAGCGGGAGGACGCAGATACGCAGTATTTT; cdr3_aa: CSVEREDADTQYF; cdr3_length: 13; d_call: TRBD2; v_call: TRBV29-1; j_call: TRBJ2-3; clone_size: once
cdr3_nt: TGTGCCAGCAGTTTGGATCCCGGGACAGGGTCTGTTCACACCTTC; cdr3_aa: CASSLDPGTGSVHTF; cdr3_length: 15; d_call: TRBD1; v_call: TRBV28; j_call: TRBJ1-2; clone_size: .
cdr3_nt: TGTGCCAGCAGTTACATGAGGCAGGGGCTTCCGTTCTTC; cdr3_aa: CASSYMRQGLPFF; cdr3_length: 13; d_call: .; v_call: TRBV6-5; j_call: TRBJ2-1; clone_size: .
cdr3_nt: TGCGCCAGCAGTCTTGAGACCTACGAGCAGTACTTC; cdr3_aa: CASSLETYEQYF; cdr3_length: 12; d_call: .; v_call: TRBV5-1; j_call: TRBJ2-7; clone_size: .
cdr3_nt: TGTGCCAGCAGTTTTGGGGCTCGGCAGCCCCAGCATTTT; cdr3_aa: CASSFGARQPQHF; cdr3_length: 13; d_call: .; v_call: TRBV12-3/TRBV12-4; j_call: TRBJ1-5; clone_size: .
cdr3_nt: TGTGCCAGCAGTTCAGACAGGGCATCCTACGAGCAGTACTTC; cdr3_aa: CASSSDRASYEQYF; cdr3_length: 14; d_call: TRBD1; v_call: TRBV6-5; j_call: TRBJ2-7; clone_size: .
cdr3_nt: TGTGCCAGCACCCAGACAGTGAGCTCCTACGAGCAGTACTTC; cdr3_aa: CASTQTVSSYEQYF; cdr3_length: 14; d_call: .; v_call: TRBV3-1/TRBV3-2; j_call: TRBJ2-7; clone_size: .
cdr3_nt: TGTGCCAGCAGTGAAGTAGAATCCTATGGCTACACCTTC; cdr3_aa: CASSEVESYGYTF; cdr3_length: 13; d_call: .; v_call: TRBV6-1; j_call: TRBJ1-2; clone_size: .
cdr3_nt: TGTGCCAGCACGGGGGGCGAGATTCAGCCCCAGCATTTT; cdr3_aa: CASTGGEIQPQHF; cdr3_length: 13; d_call: .; v_call: TRBV2; j_call: TRBJ1-5; clone_size: .
cdr3_nt: TGCGCCAGCAGCCGTAGACTAGCGGGAAGGGCCACGAGCTCCTACAATGAGCAGTTCTTC; cdr3_aa: CASSRRLAGRATSSYNEQFF; cdr3_length: 20; d_call: TRBD2; v_call: TRBV4-3; j_call: TRBJ2-1; clone_size: .
cdr3_nt: TGTGCCACCAGCAGAGATCGTGAAGGGGTGTCAGCAAAACTGTTTTTT; cdr3_aa: CATSRDREGVSAKLFF; cdr3_length: 16; d_call: .; v_call: TRBV15; j_call: TRBJ1-4; clone_size: .
cdr3_nt: TGTGCCAGCGCGGACAGGGGGGCCTCCTACGAGCAGTACTTC; cdr3_aa: CASADRGASYEQYF; cdr3_length: 14; d_call: TRBD1; v_call: TRBV6-5; j_call: TRBJ2-7; clone_size: once
cdr3_nt: TGCGCCAGCAGCATCGACAGGGGGCGCTCCTACGAGCAGTACTTC; cdr3_aa: CASSIDRGRSYEQYF; cdr3_length: 15; d_call: TRBD1; v_call: TRBV5-1; j_call: TRBJ2-7; clone_size: .
cdr3_nt: TGCGCCAGCAGCTCCTCCCGCTCAGGCAACGTCCTGACTTTC; cdr3_aa: CASSSSRSGNVLTF; cdr3_length: 14; d_call: .; v_call: TRBV5-1; j_call: TRBJ2-6; clone_size: .
cdr3_nt: TGTGCCAGCCGGACTCCGGCTGAAGCTTTCTTT; cdr3_aa: CASRTPAEAFF; cdr3_length: 11; d_call: .; v_call: TRBV28; j_call: TRBJ1-1; clone_size: .
cdr3_nt: TGTGCCAGCAGCTCAATACGGACTGAAGCTTTCTTT; cdr3_aa: CASSSIRTEAFF; cdr3_length: 12; d_call: .; v_call: TRBV7-9; j_call: TRBJ1-1; clone_size: once
cdr3_nt: TGTGCCTGGCAGGGACAGGAGGGACAGCCCCAGCATTTT; cdr3_aa: CAWQGQEGQPQHF; cdr3_length: 13; d_call: TRBD1; v_call: TRBV30; j_call: TRBJ1-5; clone_size: .
cdr3_nt: TGTGCCAGTAGCAGACAGGGGAATGGAAACACCATATATTTT; cdr3_aa: CASSRQGNGNTIYF; cdr3_length: 14; d_call: TRBD1; v_call: TRBV19; j_call: TRBJ1-3; clone_size: .
cdr3_nt: TGTGCCAGCAGTGATGCCGGGACTTCCTACAATGAGCAGTTCTTC; cdr3_aa: CASSDAGTSYNEQFF; cdr3_length: 15; d_call: .; v_call: TRBV27; j_call: TRBJ2-1; clone_size: .
cdr3_nt: TGTGCCAGCAGCCTCGAACCTCCTGGACTAGCGGGAATTTCGGAGACCCAGTACTTC; cdr3_aa: CASSLEPPGLAGISETQYF; cdr3_length: 19; d_call: TRBD2; v_call: TRBV9; j_call: TRBJ2-5; clone_size: .
cdr3_nt: TGTGCCAGCAGCTTTTCGGGAAGCTACGAGCAGTACTTC; cdr3_aa: CASSFSGSYEQYF; cdr3_length: 13; d_call: .; v_call: TRBV11-2; j_call: TRBJ2-7; clone_size: .
cdr3_nt: TGTGCCAGCAGCCAACCCGGTTCGGGAACTGAAGCTTTCTTT; cdr3_aa: CASSQPGSGTEAFF; cdr3_length: 14; d_call: .; v_call: TRBV5-6; j_call: TRBJ1-1; clone_size: .
cdr3_nt: TGTGCCAGCAGCCGTCCCTCTGCCGGGATGACAGGGGACACCATATATTTT; cdr3_aa: CASSRPSAGMTGDTIYF; cdr3_length: 17; d_call: .; v_call: TRBV21-1; j_call: TRBJ1-3; clone_size: .
cdr3_nt: TGTGCCAGCCGGGAAAACAATCAGCCCCAGCATTTT; cdr3_aa: CASRENNQPQHF; cdr3_length: 12; d_call: .; v_call: TRBV28; j_call: TRBJ1-5; clone_size: .
cdr3_nt: TGTGCCAGCAGCCAAGAGGGACAGGGTAATATCTACGAGCAGTACTTC; cdr3_aa: CASSQEGQGNIYEQYF; cdr3_length: 16; d_call: TRBD1; v_call: TRBV4-2; j_call: TRBJ2-7; clone_size: .
cdr3_nt: TGCGCCAGCAGCCAAGAGTCCCCCTTAGCGGGAGGGCCAAATGAGCAGTTCTTC; cdr3_aa: CASSQESPLAGGPNEQFF; cdr3_length: 18; d_call: TRBD2; v_call: TRBV4-3; j_call: TRBJ2-1; clone_size: .
cdr3_nt: TGTGCCAGCAGTTTAGTGACTACCGTCCCTAGCAATCAGCCCCAGCATTTT; cdr3_aa: CASSLVTTVPSNQPQHF; cdr3_length: 17; d_call: .; v_call: TRBV28; j_call: TRBJ1-5; clone_size: .
cdr3_nt: TGCAGCACTAGCGGTTTTACCTACAATGAGCAGTTCTTC; cdr3_aa: CSTSGFTYNEQFF; cdr3_length: 13; d_call: TRBD2; v_call: TRBV29-1; j_call: TRBJ2-1; clone_size: once